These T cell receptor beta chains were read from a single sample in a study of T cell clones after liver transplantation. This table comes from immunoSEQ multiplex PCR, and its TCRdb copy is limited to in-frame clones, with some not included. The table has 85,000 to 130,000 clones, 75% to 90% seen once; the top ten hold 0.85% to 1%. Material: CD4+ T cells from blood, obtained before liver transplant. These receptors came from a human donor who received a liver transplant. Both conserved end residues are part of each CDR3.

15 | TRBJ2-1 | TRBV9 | CASSVRGQPYNEQFF
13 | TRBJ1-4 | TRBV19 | CASSIGGEEKLFF
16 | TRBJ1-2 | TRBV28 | CASSYLGDSLNYGYTF
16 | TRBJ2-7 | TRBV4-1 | CASSQEKRSGSYEQYF
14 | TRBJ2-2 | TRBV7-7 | CASSLGGAPGELFF
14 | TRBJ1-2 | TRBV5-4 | CASSLLQGMDGYTF
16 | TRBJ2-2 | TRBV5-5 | CASSLSGTSNTGELFF
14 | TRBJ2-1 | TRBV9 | CASSVLGSNNEQFF
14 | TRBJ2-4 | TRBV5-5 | CASTLTPGRDIQYF
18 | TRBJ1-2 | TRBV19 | CATLLRAGTGKGEYGYTF
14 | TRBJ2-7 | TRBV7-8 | CASLWDRSSYEQYF
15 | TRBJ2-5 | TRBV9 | CASSPQTGHQETQYF
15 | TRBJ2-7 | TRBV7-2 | CASSLGVAGEAEQYF
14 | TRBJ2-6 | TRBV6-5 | CASGGGTGANVLTF
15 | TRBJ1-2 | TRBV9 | CASSARASDLYGYTF
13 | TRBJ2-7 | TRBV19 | CATPGTASHEQYF
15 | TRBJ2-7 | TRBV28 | CASVRAGGLSYEQYF
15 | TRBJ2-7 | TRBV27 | CASSLLAGRSYEQYF
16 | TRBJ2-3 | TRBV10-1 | CASSEGSGKGTDTQYF
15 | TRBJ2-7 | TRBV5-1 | CASSLAIGEGYEQYF
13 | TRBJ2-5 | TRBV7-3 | CASSLAHQETQYF
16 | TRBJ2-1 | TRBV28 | CASSTGTSGRQYEQFF
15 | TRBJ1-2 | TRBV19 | CASRASGHPSYGYTF
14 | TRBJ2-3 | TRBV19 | CASSPGVWTDTQYF
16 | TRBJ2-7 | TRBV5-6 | CASSPGGRGWSHEQYF
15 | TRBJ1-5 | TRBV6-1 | CASTPLRDRGQPQHF
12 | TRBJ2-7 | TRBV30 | CASTSGSYEQYF
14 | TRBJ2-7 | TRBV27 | CASSLATAAYEQYF
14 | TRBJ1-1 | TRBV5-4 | CASSLEQGGTEAFF
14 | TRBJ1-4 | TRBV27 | CASSFGATNEKLFF
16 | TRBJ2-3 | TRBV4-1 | CASSQAVAGATDTQYF
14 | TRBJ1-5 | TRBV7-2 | CASSLEGSEQPQHF
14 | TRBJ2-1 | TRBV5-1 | CASSPGLPFNEQFF
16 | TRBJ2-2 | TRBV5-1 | CASSLMSALNTGELFF
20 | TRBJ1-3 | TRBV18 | CASSPFRDRGLLSSGNTIYF
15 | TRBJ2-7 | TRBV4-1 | CASSRLVGTGYEQYF
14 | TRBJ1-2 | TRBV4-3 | CASSQDRGVGGYTF
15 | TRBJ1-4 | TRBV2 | CASNSWGTGAEKLFF
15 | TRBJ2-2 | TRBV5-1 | CASSWTGLNTGELFF